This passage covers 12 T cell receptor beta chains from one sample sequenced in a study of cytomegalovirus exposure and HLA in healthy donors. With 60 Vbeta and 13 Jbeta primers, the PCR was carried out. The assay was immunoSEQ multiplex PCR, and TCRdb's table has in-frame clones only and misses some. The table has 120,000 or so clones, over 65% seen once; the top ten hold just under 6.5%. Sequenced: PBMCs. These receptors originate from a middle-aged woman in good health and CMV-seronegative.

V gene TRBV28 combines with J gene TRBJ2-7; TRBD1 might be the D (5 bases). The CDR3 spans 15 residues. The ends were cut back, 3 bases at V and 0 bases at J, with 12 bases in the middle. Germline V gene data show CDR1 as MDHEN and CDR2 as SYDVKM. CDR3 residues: CASSFLQVSSYEQYF. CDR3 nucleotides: TGTGCCAGCAGTTTCCTACAGGTGAGCTCCTACGAGCAGTACTTC.

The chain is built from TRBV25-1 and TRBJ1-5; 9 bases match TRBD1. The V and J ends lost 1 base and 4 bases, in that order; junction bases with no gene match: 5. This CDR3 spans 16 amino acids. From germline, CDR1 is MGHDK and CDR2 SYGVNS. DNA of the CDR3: TGTGCCAGCAGTGAATTTTCGGACAGGGGAAATCAGCCCCAGCATTTT. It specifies CASSEFSDRGNQPQHF.

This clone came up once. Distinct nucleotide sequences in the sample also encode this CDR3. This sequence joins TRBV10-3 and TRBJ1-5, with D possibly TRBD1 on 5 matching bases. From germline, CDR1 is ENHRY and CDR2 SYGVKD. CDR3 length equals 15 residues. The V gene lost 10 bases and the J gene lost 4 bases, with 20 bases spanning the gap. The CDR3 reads CATQSPTGANQPQHF. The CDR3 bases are TGTGCCACCCAGAGCCCTACAGGCGCGAATCAGCCCCAGCATTTT.

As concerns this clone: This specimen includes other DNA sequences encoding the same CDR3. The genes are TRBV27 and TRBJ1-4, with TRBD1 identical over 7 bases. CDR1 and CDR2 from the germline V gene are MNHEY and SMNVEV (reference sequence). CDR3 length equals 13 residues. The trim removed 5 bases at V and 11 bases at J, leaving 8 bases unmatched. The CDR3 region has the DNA TGTGCCAGCAGTCCTATGGCCAGGGGGAAACTGTTTTTT. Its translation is CASSPMARGKLFF.

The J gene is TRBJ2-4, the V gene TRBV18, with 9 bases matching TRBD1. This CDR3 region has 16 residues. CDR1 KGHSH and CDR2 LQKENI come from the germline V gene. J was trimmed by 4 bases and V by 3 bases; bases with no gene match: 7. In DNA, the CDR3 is TGTGCCAGCTCACCGACCGTTGGGACAGGGAAAAACATTCAGTACTTC. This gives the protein CASSPTVGTGKNIQYF.

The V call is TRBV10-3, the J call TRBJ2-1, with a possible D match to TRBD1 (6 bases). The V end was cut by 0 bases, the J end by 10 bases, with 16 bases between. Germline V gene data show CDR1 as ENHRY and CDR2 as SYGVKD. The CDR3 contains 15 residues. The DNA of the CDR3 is TGTGCCATCAGTGAGTCGTTGAGGGACAACCTGGAGCAGTTCTTC. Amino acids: CAISESLRDNLEQFF.

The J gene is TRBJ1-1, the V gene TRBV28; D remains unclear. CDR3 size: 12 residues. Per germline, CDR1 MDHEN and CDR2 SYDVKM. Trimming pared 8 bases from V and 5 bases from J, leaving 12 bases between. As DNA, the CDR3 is TGTGCCAGCCTGGGGAGGGCGACTGAAGCTTTCTTT. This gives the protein CASLGRATEAFF.

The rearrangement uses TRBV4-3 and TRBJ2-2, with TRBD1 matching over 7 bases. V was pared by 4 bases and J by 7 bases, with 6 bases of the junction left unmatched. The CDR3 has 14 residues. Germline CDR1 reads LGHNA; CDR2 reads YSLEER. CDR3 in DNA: TGCGCCAGCAGCCGGGGACAGAGCGGCGGGGAGCTGTTTTTT. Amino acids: CASSRGQSGGELFF.

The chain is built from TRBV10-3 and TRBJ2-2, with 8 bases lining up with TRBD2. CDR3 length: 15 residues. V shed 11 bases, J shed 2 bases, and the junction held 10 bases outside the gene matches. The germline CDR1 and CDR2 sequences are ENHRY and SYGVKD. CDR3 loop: CASTGGRRNTGELFF. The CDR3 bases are TGTGCCTCCACGGGCGGGAGGAGAAACACCGGGGAGCTGTTTTTT.

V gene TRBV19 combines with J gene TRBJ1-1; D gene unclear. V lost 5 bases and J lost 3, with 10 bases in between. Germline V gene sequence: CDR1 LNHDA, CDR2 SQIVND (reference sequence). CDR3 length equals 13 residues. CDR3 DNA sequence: TGTGCCAGTAGTTTTGCCGGGGACACTGAAGCTTTCTTT. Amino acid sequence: CASSFAGDTEAFF.

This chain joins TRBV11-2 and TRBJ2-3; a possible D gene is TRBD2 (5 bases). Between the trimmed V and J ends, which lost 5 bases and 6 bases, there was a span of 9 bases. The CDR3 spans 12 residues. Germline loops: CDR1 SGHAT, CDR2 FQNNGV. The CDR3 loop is CASSPGMDTQYF. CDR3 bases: TGTGCCAGCAGCCCGGGGATGGATACGCAGTATTTT.

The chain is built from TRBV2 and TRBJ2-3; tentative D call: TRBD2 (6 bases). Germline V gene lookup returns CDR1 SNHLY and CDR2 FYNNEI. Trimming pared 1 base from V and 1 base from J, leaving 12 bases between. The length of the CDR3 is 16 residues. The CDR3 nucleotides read TGTGCCAGCAGTGAAGTGGGGGGAGCCGGCACAGATACGCAGTATTTT. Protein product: CASSEVGGAGTDTQYF.